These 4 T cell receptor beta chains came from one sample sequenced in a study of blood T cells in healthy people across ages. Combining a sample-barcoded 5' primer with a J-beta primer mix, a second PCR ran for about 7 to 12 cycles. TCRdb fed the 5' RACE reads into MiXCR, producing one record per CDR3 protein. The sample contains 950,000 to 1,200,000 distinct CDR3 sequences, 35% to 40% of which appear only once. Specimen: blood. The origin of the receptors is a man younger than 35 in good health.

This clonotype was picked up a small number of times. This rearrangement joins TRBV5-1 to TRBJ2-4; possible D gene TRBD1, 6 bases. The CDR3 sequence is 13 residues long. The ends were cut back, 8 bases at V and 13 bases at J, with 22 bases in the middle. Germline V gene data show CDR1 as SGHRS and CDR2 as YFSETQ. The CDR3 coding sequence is TGCGCCAGTTGGGACATGCGGTTTAATGAGCAGTACTTC. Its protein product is CASWDMRFNEQYF.

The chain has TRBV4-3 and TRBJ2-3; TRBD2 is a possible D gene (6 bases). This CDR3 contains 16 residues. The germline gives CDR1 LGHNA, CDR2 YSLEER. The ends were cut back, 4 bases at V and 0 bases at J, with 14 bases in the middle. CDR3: CASSPAGGLSTDTQYF. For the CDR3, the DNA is TGCGCCAGCAGCCCTGCCGGGGGACTGAGCACAGATACGCAGTATTTT.

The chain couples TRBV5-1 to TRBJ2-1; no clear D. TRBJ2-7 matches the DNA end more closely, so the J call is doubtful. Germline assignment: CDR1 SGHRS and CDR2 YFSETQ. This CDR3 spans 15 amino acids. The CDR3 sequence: CASTDPRFSYNEQYF. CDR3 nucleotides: TGCGCCAGCACCGACCCCCGGTTCTCCTACAATGAGCAGTACTTC.

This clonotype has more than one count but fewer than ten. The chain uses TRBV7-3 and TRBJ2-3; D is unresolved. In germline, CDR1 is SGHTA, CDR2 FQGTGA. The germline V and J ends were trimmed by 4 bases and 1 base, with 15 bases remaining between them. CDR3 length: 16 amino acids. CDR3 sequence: CASSSPGLKGTDTQYF. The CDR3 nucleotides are TGTGCCAGCAGCTCCCCGGGCCTAAAGGGCACAGATACGCAGTATTTT.